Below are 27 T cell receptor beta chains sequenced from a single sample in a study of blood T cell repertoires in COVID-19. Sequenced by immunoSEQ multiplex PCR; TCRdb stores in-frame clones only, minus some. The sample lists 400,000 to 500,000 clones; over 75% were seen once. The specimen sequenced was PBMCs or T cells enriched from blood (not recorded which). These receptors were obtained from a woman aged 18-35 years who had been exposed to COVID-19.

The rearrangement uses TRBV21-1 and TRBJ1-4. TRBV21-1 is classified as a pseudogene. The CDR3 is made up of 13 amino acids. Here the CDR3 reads CASPAAGNEKLFF. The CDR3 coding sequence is TGTGCCTCGCCGGCGGCCGGGAATGAAAAACTGTTTTTT.

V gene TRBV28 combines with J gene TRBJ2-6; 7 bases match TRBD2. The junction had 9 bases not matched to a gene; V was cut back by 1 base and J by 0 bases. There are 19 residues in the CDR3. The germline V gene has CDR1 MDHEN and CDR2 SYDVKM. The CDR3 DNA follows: TGTGCCAGCAGTTTATTGGTCTTGGGCGGGAGCTCTGGGGCCAACGTCCTGACTTTC. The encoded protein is CASSLLVLGGSSGANVLTF.

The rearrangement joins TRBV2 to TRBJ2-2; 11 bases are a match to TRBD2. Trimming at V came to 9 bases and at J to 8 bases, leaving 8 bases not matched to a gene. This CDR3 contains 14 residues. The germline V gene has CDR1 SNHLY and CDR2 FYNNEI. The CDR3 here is CASAMTSGKGELFF. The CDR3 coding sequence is TGTGCCAGTGCAATGACTAGCGGGAAAGGGGAGCTGTTTTTT.

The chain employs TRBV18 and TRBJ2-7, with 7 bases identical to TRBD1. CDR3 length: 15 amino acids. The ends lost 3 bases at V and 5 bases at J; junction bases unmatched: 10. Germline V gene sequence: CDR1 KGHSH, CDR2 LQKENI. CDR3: CASSPLGTAIDEQYF. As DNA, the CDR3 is TGTGCCAGCTCACCCCTCGGGACAGCTATCGACGAGCAGTACTTC.

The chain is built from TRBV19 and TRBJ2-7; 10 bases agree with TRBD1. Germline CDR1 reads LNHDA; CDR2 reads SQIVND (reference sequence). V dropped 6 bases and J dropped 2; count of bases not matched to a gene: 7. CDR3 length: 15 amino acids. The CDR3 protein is CASSTTGTGAYEQYF. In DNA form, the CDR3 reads TGTGCCAGTAGCACTACCGGGACAGGGGCCTACGAGCAGTACTTC.

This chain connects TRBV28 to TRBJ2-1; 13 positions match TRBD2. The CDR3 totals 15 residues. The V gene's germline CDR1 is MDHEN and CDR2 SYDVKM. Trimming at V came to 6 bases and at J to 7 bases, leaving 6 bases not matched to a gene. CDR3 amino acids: CASRSGLAGLNEQFF. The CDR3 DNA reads TGTGCCAGCAGATCGGGACTAGCGGGGCTGAATGAGCAGTTCTTC.

CDR3 amino acids: CAIKSGQGMNTEAFF. The DNA for the CDR3 is TGTGCCATCAAGTCCGGGCAGGGGATGAACACTGAAGCTTTCTTT. The chain recombines TRBV10-3 with TRBJ1-1; the D gene is possibly TRBD1 (6 bases). V lost 7 bases, J lost 0 bases, and 15 bases lay in between. The CDR3 contains 15 residues. Germline CDR1 is ENHRY and CDR2 is SYGVKD.

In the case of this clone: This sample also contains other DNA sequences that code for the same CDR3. The CDR3 region is CAWSVGQGNQPQHF. CDR3 DNA: TGTGCCTGGAGTGTCGGACAGGGCAATCAGCCCCAGCATTTT. The chain carries TRBV30 and TRBJ1-5; 7 nucleotides agree with TRBD1. The CDR3 contains 14 residues. Trimming cost V 0 bases and J 2 bases; bases outside gene matches: 1. Germline-derived CDR1 and CDR2 are GTSNPN and SVGIG (reference sequence).

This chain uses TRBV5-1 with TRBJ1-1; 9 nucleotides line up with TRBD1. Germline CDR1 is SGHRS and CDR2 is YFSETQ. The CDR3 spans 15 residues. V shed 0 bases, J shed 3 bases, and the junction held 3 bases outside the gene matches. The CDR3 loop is CASSLGTGDYTEAFF. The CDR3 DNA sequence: TGCGCCAGCAGCTTGGGGACAGGGGACTACACTGAAGCTTTCTTT.

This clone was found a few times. The CDR3 here is CATSRGRQNYGYTF. CDR3 sequence (DNA): TGTGCCACCAGCAGAGGAAGACAGAACTATGGCTACACCTTC. V gene TRBV15 combines with J gene TRBJ1-2, with D tentatively TRBD1 (5 bases). From germline, CDR1 is LNHNV and CDR2 YYDKDF (reference sequence). The CDR3 has 14 amino acids. Trimming removed 1 base from V and 2 bases from J, with 8 bases in between.

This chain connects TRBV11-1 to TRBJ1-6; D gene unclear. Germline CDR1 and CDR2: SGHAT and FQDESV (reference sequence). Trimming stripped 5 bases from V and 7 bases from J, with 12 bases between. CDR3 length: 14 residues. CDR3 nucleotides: TGTGCCAGCAGCGAAACGAGCCTCAATTCACCCCTCCACTTT. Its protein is CASSETSLNSPLHF.

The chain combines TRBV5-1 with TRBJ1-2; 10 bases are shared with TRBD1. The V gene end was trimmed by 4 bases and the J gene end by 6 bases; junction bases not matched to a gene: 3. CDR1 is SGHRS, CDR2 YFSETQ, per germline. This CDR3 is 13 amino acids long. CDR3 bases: TGCGCCAGCAGCAGGACAGGGGGTGATGGCTACACCTTC. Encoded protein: CASSRTGGDGYTF.

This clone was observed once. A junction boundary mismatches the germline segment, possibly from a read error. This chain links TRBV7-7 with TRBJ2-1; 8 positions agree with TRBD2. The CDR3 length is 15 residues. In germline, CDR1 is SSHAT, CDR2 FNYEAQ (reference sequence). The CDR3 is CASSRGLAGLHEQFF. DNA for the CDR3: TGTGCTAGCAGCCGCGGACTAGCTGGTCTCCATGAGCAGTTCTTC.

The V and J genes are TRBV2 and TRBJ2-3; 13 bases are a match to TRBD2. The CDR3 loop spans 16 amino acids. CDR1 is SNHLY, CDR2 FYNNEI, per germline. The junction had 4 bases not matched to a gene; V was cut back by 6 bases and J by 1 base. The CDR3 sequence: CASSHGLAGGTDTQYF. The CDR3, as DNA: TGTGCCAGCAGCCACGGACTAGCGGGGGGCACAGATACGCAGTATTTT.

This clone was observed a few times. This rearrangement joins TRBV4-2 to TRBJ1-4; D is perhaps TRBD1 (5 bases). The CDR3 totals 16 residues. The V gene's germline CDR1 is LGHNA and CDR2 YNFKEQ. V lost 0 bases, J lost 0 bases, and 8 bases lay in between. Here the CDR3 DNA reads TGTGCCAGCAGCCAAGATGGAGGGGCAACTAATGAAAAACTGTTTTTT. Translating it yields CASSQDGGATNEKLFF.

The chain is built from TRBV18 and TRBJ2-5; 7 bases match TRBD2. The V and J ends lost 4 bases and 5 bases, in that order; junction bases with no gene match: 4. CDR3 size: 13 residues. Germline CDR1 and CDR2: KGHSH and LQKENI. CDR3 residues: CASSRGGEETQYF. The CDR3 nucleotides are TGTGCCAGCTCACGGGGAGGGGAGGAGACCCAGTACTTC. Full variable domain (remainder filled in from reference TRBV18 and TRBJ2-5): NAGVMQNPRHLVRRRGQEARLRCSPMKGHSHVYWYRQLPEEGLKFMVYLQKENIIDESGMPKERFSAEFPKEGPSILRIQQVVRGDSAAYFCASSRGGEETQYFGPGTRLLVL.

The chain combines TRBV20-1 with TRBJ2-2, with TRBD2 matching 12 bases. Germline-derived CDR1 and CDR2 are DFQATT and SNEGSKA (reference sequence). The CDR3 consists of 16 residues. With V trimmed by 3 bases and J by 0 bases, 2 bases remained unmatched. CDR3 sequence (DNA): TGCAGTGCTAGTAGGACTAGCGGGACGAACACCGGGGAGCTGTTTTTT. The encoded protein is CSASRTSGTNTGELFF.

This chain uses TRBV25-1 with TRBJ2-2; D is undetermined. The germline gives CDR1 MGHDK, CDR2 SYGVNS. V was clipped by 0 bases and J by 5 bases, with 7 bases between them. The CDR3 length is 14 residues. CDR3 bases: TGTGCCAGCAGTGAATACATCCAGACCGGGGAGCTGTTTTTT. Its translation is CASSEYIQTGELFF.

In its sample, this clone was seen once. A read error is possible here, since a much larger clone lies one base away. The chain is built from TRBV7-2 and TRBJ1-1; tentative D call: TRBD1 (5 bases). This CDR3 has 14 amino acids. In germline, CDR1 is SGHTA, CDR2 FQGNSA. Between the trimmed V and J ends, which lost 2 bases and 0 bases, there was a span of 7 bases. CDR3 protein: CASSLKGMNTEAFF. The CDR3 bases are TGTGCCAGCAGCTTAAAGGGGATGAACACTGAAGCTTTCTTT.

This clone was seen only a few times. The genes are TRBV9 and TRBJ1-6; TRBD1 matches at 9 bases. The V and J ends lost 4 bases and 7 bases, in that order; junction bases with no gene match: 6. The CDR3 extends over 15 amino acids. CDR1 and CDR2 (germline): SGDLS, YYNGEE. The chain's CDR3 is CASSPPGTGNSPLHF. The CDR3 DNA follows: TGTGCCAGCAGCCCCCCCGGGACAGGGAATTCACCCCTCCACTTT.

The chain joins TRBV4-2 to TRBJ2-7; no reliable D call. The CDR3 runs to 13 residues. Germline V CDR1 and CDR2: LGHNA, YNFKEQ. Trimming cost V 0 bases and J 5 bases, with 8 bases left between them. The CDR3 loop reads CASSQDRFNEQYF. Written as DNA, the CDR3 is TGTGCCAGCAGCCAAGACAGGTTCAACGAGCAGTACTTC.

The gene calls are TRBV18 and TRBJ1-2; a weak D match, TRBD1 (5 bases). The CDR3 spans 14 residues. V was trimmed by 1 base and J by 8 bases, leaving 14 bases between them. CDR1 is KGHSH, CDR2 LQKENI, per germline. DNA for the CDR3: TGTGCCAGCTCACCACAGCGGGGAGGGGTAGGCTACACCTTC. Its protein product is CASSPQRGGVGYTF.

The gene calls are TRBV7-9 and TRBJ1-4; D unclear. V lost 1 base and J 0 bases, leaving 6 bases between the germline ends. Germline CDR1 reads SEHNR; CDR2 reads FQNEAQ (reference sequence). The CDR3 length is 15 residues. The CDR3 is CASSLGSATNEKLFF. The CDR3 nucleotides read TGTGCCAGCAGCTTAGGGAGTGCAACTAATGAAAAACTGTTTTTT.

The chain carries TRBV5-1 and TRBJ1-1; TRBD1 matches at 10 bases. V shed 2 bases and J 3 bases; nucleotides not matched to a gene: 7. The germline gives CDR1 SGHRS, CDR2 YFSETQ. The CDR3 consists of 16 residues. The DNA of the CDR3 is TGCGCCAGCAGCTTAGGGACAGGGGTTTTCGACACTGAAGCTTTCTTT. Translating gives CASSLGTGVFDTEAFF.

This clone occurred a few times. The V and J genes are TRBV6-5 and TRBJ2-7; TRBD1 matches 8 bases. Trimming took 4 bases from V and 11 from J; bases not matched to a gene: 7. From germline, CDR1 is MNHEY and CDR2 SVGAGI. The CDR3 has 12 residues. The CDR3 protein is CASSSLETGEYF. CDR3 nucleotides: TGTGCCAGCAGTTCCCTCGAGACAGGGGAGTACTTC.

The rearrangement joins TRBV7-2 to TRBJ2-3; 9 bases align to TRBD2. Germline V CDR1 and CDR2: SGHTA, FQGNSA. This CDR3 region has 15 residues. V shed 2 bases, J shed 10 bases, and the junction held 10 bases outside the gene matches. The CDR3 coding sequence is TGTGCCAGCAGCTTAAGTAGCGGGGGTAAGGTGGCGCAGTATTTT. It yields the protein CASSLSSGGKVAQYF.

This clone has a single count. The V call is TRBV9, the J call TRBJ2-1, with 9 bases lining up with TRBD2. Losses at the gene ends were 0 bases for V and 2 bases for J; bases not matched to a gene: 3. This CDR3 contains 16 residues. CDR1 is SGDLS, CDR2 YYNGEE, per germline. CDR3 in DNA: TGTGCCAGCAGCGTAGGTTGGACTAGCGCCTACAATGAGCAGTTCTTC. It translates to CASSVGWTSAYNEQFF.